The rows below give T cell receptor beta chains drawn from one sample of a study of T cell repertoires in cytomegalovirus infection. TCRdb fed the reads into MiXCR, producing one record per CDR3 protein. The sample contains tens of thousands of distinct CDR3 sequences, around 3.8% of which appear only once. Sequencing was done on a sample of PBMCs. These receptors originate from a human donor in good health (CMV status not recorded). Some clones in this sample may be carry-over from other donors' samples. Each CDR3 is given with its conserved first and last residue. D genes are given only for firm matches. Size values are once, few and many counts, or a class for expanded clones, and some rows have none.

v_gene: TRBV4-2
j_gene: TRBJ2-1
d_gene: TRBD2
abundance: many
CDR3nt: TGTGCCAGCAGCCAGGCTAGCGGGGGGGCGATAGATGAGCAGTTCTTC
CDR3aa: CASSQASGGAIDEQFF

v_gene: TRBV12-3/TRBV12-4
j_gene: TRBJ2-2
d_gene: NA
abundance: many
CDR3nt: TGTGCCAGCAGACTGCCCCCCGGGGAGCTGTTTTTT
CDR3aa: CASRLPPGELFF

v_gene: TRBV7-2
j_gene: TRBJ2-3
d_gene: TRBD2
abundance: many
CDR3nt: TGTGCCAGCAGCTTGCGGCCGGGACTAGCGGGAGGAAGCACAGATACGCAGTATTTT
CDR3aa: CASSLRPGLAGGSTDTQYF

v_gene: TRBV7-2
j_gene: TRBJ2-7
d_gene: TRBD1
abundance: many
CDR3nt: TGTGCCAGCAGCGCCCGACAGGGGAGGTCCTACGAGCAGTACTTC
CDR3aa: CASSARQGRSYEQYF

v_gene: TRBV28
j_gene: TRBJ2-7
d_gene: NA
abundance: many
CDR3nt: TGTGCCAGCAGTTCGCGACTCCGTTCCTACGAGCAGTACTTC
CDR3aa: CASSSRLRSYEQYF

v_gene: TRBV5-4
j_gene: TRBJ2-5
d_gene: NA
abundance: few
CDR3nt: TGTGCCAGCAGCTTGGATCCAGGAAGCCTGGAGACCCAGTACTTC
CDR3aa: CASSLDPGSLETQYF

v_gene: TRBV7-2
j_gene: TRBJ1-4
d_gene: NA
abundance: many
CDR3nt: TGTGCCAGCAGCTCCCTGGCGGGGACAACTAATGAAAAACTGTTTTTT
CDR3aa: CASSSLAGTTNEKLFF

v_gene: TRBV6-1
j_gene: TRBJ1-1
d_gene: NA
abundance: many
CDR3nt: TGTGCCAGCAGGATTGAGGGAAGTAAAGCCACTGAAGCTTTCTTT
CDR3aa: CASRIEGSKATEAFF

v_gene: TRBV7-2
j_gene: TRBJ1-1
d_gene: NA
abundance: many
CDR3nt: TGTGCCAGCAGCTTACGAAAATCCCTGCCGAGAACTTTCTTT
CDR3aa: CASSLRKSLPRTFF

v_gene: TRBV20-1
j_gene: TRBJ2-1
d_gene: TRBD2
abundance: few
CDR3nt: TGCAGTGCTAGAGATACTAGCGGGGTGGTCCATGAGCAGTTCTTC
CDR3aa: CSARDTSGVVHEQFF

v_gene: TRBV6-2/TRBV6-3
j_gene: TRBJ2-5
d_gene: NA
abundance: many
CDR3nt: TGTGCCAGCACGGATTACGGACTCGGGCAAGAGACCCAGTACTTC
CDR3aa: CASTDYGLGQETQYF

v_gene: TRBV7-8
j_gene: TRBJ1-6
d_gene: TRBD1
abundance: many
CDR3nt: TGTGCCAGCAGCTCTGACCACAGGGGAGATTCACCCCTCCACTTT
CDR3aa: CASSSDHRGDSPLHF

v_gene: TRBV11-2
j_gene: TRBJ2-1
d_gene: NA
abundance: NA
CDR3nt: TGTGCCAGCAGCCTTGAGGGATTAGGGGTGTTTGATGAGCAGTTCTTC
CDR3aa: CASSLEGLGVFDEQFF

v_gene: TRBV12-3/TRBV12-4
j_gene: TRBJ1-2
d_gene: NA
abundance: few
CDR3nt: TGTGCCAGCAGGGCGCGCGGGGCAGCAATACATGGCTACACCTTC
CDR3aa: CASRARGAAIHGYTF

v_gene: TRBV7-2
j_gene: TRBJ2-7
d_gene: NA
abundance: many
CDR3nt: TGTGCCAGCAGCCCGCGGGCAGGGCGCTACGAGCAGTACTTC
CDR3aa: CASSPRAGRYEQYF

v_gene: TRBV7-2
j_gene: TRBJ2-1
d_gene: NA
abundance: many
CDR3nt: TGTGCCAGCAGCTTAGGTGTATTATCGTATAATGAGCAGTTCTTC
CDR3aa: CASSLGVLSYNEQFF

v_gene: TRBV6-5
j_gene: TRBJ2-5
d_gene: TRBD1
abundance: NA
CDR3nt: TGTGCCAGCAGTCGGACAGGGGGAAAAGAGACCCAGTACTTC
CDR3aa: CASSRTGGKETQYF

v_gene: TRBV7-1
j_gene: TRBJ2-7
d_gene: TRBD2
abundance: many
CDR3nt: TGTGCCAGCAGCTCCGCCGGACTAGCGGGAGTAGGCGAGCAGTACTTC
CDR3aa: CASSSAGLAGVGEQYF

v_gene: TRBV28
j_gene: TRBJ2-4
d_gene: NA
abundance: many
CDR3nt: TGTGCCAGCAGTTCGGGGACCAATAGAAACTTC
CDR3aa: CASSSGTNRNF

v_gene: TRBV6-8
j_gene: TRBJ2-3
d_gene: TRBD2
abundance: many
CDR3nt: TGTGCCAGCAGTATGCGGGGGGGCCTGGATACGCAGTATTTT
CDR3aa: CASSMRGGLDTQYF

v_gene: TRBV6-2/TRBV6-3
j_gene: TRBJ2-2
d_gene: NA
abundance: many
CDR3nt: TGTGCCAGCAGTTACCTCCGTAGCACCGGGGAGCTGTTTTTT
CDR3aa: CASSYLRSTGELFF

v_gene: TRBV19
j_gene: TRBJ2-2
d_gene: TRBD2
abundance: many
CDR3nt: TGTGCCAGTAGTATAACGAGCGGGGGAACTTTCAGGGGGGAGCTGTTTTTT
CDR3aa: CASSITSGGTFRGELFF

v_gene: TRBV11-1
j_gene: TRBJ2-7
d_gene: TRBD1
abundance: many
CDR3nt: TGTGCCAGCAGCTTAATTGGGACAGACTACGAGCAGTACTTC
CDR3aa: CASSLIGTDYEQYF

v_gene: TRBV4-2
j_gene: TRBJ2-2
d_gene: TRBD2
abundance: many
CDR3nt: TGTGCCAGCAGCCAAGATCAGCTGCTGGGGACTAGGCTTTTCGGGGAGCTGTTTTTT
CDR3aa: CASSQDQLLGTRLFGELFF

v_gene: TRBV28
j_gene: TRBJ1-5
d_gene: NA
abundance: many
CDR3nt: TGTGCCAGCAGGCCCGCGGGGGGATCCTCCAATCAGCCCCAGCATTTT
CDR3aa: CASRPAGGSSNQPQHF

v_gene: TRBV7-2
j_gene: TRBJ1-6
d_gene: TRBD1
abundance: many
CDR3nt: TGTGCCAGCAGCGGTCAGACAGGGGTGACTTCACCCCTCCACTTT
CDR3aa: CASSGQTGVTSPLHF

v_gene: TRBV2
j_gene: TRBJ2-7
d_gene: NA
abundance: many
CDR3nt: TGTGCCAGCAGTGAAGGGGTGACAGGCTACTTCGAGCAGTACTTC
CDR3aa: CASSEGVTGYFEQYF

v_gene: TRBV6-2/TRBV6-3
j_gene: TRBJ2-6
d_gene: NA
abundance: many
CDR3nt: TGTGCCAGCAGTTACTCGTCGTCATACTCTGGGGCCAACGTCCTGACTTTC
CDR3aa: CASSYSSSYSGANVLTF

v_gene: TRBV7-2
j_gene: TRBJ2-5
d_gene: NA
abundance: many
CDR3nt: TGTGCCAGCAGCTTAGAGAAGCGGCCCCAGGGGACCCAGTACTTC
CDR3aa: CASSLEKRPQGTQYF

v_gene: TRBV7-3
j_gene: TRBJ1-6
d_gene: TRBD1
abundance: many
CDR3nt: TGTGCCAGCAGCTTAAAGGGACAGGGGTACTCACCCCTCCACTTT
CDR3aa: CASSLKGQGYSPLHF

v_gene: TRBV7-2
j_gene: TRBJ1-2
d_gene: TRBD1
abundance: many
CDR3nt: TGTGCCAGCGGTGGGGGGGGACAGGGGTGGAGTGGCTACACCTTC
CDR3aa: CASGGGGQGWSGYTF

v_gene: TRBV30
j_gene: TRBJ1-1
d_gene: NA
abundance: many
CDR3nt: TGTGCCTGGACCCCCACCGGGCGGAACACTGAAGCTTTCTTT
CDR3aa: CAWTPTGRNTEAFF

v_gene: TRBV12-3/TRBV12-4
j_gene: TRBJ2-1
d_gene: TRBD1
abundance: many
CDR3nt: TGTGCCAGCGGCGGGACAGGGGCGAGGAATGAGCAGTTCTTC
CDR3aa: CASGGTGARNEQFF

v_gene: TRBV29-1
j_gene: TRBJ2-5
d_gene: NA
abundance: many
CDR3nt: TGCAGTCACCTAAAGGGGGGATTAGAAGAGACCCAGTACTTC
CDR3aa: CSHLKGGLEETQYF

v_gene: TRBV12-3/TRBV12-4
j_gene: TRBJ2-7
d_gene: TRBD1
abundance: many
CDR3nt: TGTGCCAGCAGCCGGGACAGGGCCCATGACGAGCAGTACTTC
CDR3aa: CASSRDRAHDEQYF

v_gene: TRBV19
j_gene: TRBJ2-7
d_gene: NA
abundance: many
CDR3nt: TGTGCCAGTAGTGACTCCTACGAGCAGTACTTC
CDR3aa: CASSDSYEQYF

v_gene: TRBV7-6
j_gene: TRBJ2-4
d_gene: TRBD2
abundance: many
CDR3nt: TGTGCCAGCAGCTTAATAGCGGGGTCTAACATTCAGTACTTC
CDR3aa: CASSLIAGSNIQYF

v_gene: TRBV19
j_gene: TRBJ1-1
d_gene: TRBD1
abundance: many
CDR3nt: TGTGCCAGTAGGGAGACAGGGGGCTTGACTGAAGCTTTCTTT
CDR3aa: CASRETGGLTEAFF

v_gene: TRBV4-1
j_gene: TRBJ2-1
d_gene: TRBD2
abundance: many
CDR3nt: TGCGCCAGCAGCCCAGCGGGGGGGCTGAGTGAGCAGTTCTTC
CDR3aa: CASSPAGGLSEQFF

v_gene: TRBV5-6
j_gene: TRBJ1-5
d_gene: TRBD1
abundance: many
CDR3nt: TGTGCCAGCAGCTTGGGGCCACAGGGGTCGGGTCATCAGCCCCAGCATTTT
CDR3aa: CASSLGPQGSGHQPQHF

v_gene: TRBV7-2
j_gene: TRBJ2-1
d_gene: TRBD2
abundance: many
CDR3nt: TGTGCCAGCAGCTTAGGGCCCCCGGGACTAGCGGAGTACAATGAGCAGTTCTTC
CDR3aa: CASSLGPPGLAEYNEQFF

v_gene: TRBV7-2
j_gene: TRBJ1-2
d_gene: NA
abundance: many
CDR3nt: TGTGCCAGCAGCCCCATTACGTCCTTTTCCGGCTACACCTTC
CDR3aa: CASSPITSFSGYTF

v_gene: TRBV7-3
j_gene: TRBJ2-5
d_gene: TRBD2
abundance: many
CDR3nt: TGTGCCAGCAGCTTAGGGGGGGGTGAGACCCAGTACTTC
CDR3aa: CASSLGGGETQYF

v_gene: TRBV12-3/TRBV12-4
j_gene: TRBJ1-4
d_gene: NA
abundance: many
CDR3nt: TGTGCCAGCAGTTTAATGAGGAAAAATGAAAAACTGTTTTTT
CDR3aa: CASSLMRKNEKLFF

v_gene: TRBV7-2
j_gene: TRBJ2-5
d_gene: NA
abundance: many
CDR3nt: TGTGCCAGCAGCTTAGGGGGGAAAGAGACCCAGTACTTC
CDR3aa: CASSLGGKETQYF

v_gene: TRBV5-5
j_gene: TRBJ2-1
d_gene: NA
abundance: many
CDR3nt: TGTGCCAGCAGCTTTAGGGGGTACAATGAGCAGTTCTTC
CDR3aa: CASSFRGYNEQFF

v_gene: TRBV7-2
j_gene: TRBJ1-1
d_gene: NA
abundance: many
CDR3nt: TGTGCCAGCAACCCACCGGCGAACACTGAAGCTTTCTTT
CDR3aa: CASNPPANTEAFF

v_gene: TRBV4-1
j_gene: TRBJ1-6
d_gene: NA
abundance: many
CDR3nt: TGCGCCAGCAGCCGGAGGAAATATTCACCCCTCCACTTT
CDR3aa: CASSRRKYSPLHF

v_gene: TRBV6-6
j_gene: TRBJ1-5
d_gene: TRBD1
abundance: NA
CDR3nt: TGTGCCAGCAGAGAACAGGGGTTTTTGCAGCCCCAGCATTTT
CDR3aa: CASREQGFLQPQHF

v_gene: TRBV6-2/TRBV6-3
j_gene: TRBJ2-1
d_gene: NA
abundance: many
CDR3nt: TGTGCCAGCGAGGAATCCGGGGGCCAGGTCCTCAATGAGCAGTTCTTC
CDR3aa: CASEESGGQVLNEQFF

v_gene: TRBV20-1
j_gene: TRBJ2-5
d_gene: NA
abundance: few
CDR3nt: TGCAGCGCCCGACGTGAGGCACGGGAGACCCAGTACTTC
CDR3aa: CSARREARETQYF

v_gene: TRBV7-3
j_gene: TRBJ1-1
d_gene: TRBD1
abundance: many
CDR3nt: TGTGCCAGCAGCGCCCCGGGACAGGGGGTCTCCGAAGCTTTCTTT
CDR3aa: CASSAPGQGVSEAFF

v_gene: TRBV6-1
j_gene: TRBJ1-1
d_gene: TRBD1
abundance: many
CDR3nt: TGTGCCAGCGAAACAGGGGTATTCTCTGAAGCTTTCTTT
CDR3aa: CASETGVFSEAFF

v_gene: TRBV15
j_gene: TRBJ1-5
d_gene: NA
abundance: many
CDR3nt: TGTGCCACCAGCAGAGAGTCAGGGAATCAGCCCCAGCATTTT
CDR3aa: CATSRESGNQPQHF